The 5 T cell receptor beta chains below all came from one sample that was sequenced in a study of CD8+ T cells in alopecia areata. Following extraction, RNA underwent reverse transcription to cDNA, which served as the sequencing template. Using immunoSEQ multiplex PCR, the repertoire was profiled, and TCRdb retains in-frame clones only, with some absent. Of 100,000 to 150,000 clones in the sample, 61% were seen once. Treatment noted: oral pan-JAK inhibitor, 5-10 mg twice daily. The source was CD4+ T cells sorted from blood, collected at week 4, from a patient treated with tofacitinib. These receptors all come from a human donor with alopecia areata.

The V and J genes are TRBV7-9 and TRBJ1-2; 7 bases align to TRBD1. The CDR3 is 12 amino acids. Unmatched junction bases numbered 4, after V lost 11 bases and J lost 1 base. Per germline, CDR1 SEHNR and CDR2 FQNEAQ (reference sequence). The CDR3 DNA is TGTGCCCTCCCAGGGGGTAACTATGGCTACACCTTC. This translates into CALPGGNYGYTF.

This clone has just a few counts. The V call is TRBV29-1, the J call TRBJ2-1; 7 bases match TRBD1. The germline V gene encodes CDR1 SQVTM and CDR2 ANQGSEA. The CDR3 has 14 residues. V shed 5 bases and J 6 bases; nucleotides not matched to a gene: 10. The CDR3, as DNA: TGCAGCGTTATAGACAGGGTAAAAGGCAATGAGCAGTTCTTC. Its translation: CSVIDRVKGNEQFF.

The CDR3 spells CASSSSNPGENTEAFF. The CDR3, as DNA: TGTGCCAGCAGCTCGTCGAACCCAGGGGAGAACACTGAAGCTTTCTTT. The chain uses TRBV11-2 and TRBJ1-1; possibly TRBD1 for D (6 bases). This CDR3 has 16 residues. V was shortened by 4 bases and J by 1 base, with 16 bases between the two germline ends. The germline V gene encodes CDR1 SGHAT and CDR2 FQNNGV.

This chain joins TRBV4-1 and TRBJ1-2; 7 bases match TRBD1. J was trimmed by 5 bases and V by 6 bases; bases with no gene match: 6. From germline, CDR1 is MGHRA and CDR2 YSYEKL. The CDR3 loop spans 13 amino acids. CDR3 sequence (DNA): TGCGCCAGCAGACCGACAGGGTATTATGGCTACACCTTC. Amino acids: CASRPTGYYGYTF.

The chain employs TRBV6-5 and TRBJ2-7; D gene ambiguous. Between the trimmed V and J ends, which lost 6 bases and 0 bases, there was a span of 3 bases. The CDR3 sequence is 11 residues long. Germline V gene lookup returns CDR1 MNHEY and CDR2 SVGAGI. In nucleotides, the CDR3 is TGTGCCAGCAGCCACTCCTACGAGCAGTACTTC. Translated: CASSHSYEQYF.